This T cell receptor (beta chain) was sequenced in a study of shared clonotypes between healthy human individuals. The germline V gene encodes CDR1 MNHEY and CDR2 SMNVEV (reference sequence). The CDR3 has 13 amino acids. V lost 3 bases, J lost 4 bases, and 8 bases lay in between. Using immunoSEQ multiplex PCR, the repertoire was profiled, and TCRdb retains in-frame clones only, with some absent. The sample holds around 750,000 clones, around 74% seen once. This sequence was found in a woman in her twenties or thirties in good health. V and J are TRBV27 and TRBJ2-3; D is perhaps TRBD1 or TRBD2 (5 bases each). The sequencing sample was made of memory CD4+ T cells sorted from blood. Subset given: CD45RA-negative fraction. The CDR3 loop is CASSFGGSDTQYF. Written as DNA, the CDR3 is TGTGCCAGCAGTTTTGGGGGTTCAGATACGCAGTATTTT.